This TCR beta chain was retrieved from a study of follicular helper T cells after annual influenza vaccination. For the study at large: Some donors were sampled over the 2013-2014, 2014-2015 and 2015-2016 vaccinations.

A note on this clone: Its cognate antigen is unknown.

The time point: 2014-2015 season, pre-vaccination. Community-dwelling subjects without influenza vaccination in the prior 6 months were enrolled. Sequencing of TCRB used Survey level resolution. This table comes from immunoSEQ multiplex PCR, and its TCRdb copy is limited to in-frame clones, with some not included. The profile shows roughly 27,000 clones, more than 80% of them singletons. Study-wide results and caveats: Yearly vaccinations repeatedly recalled conserved clonotypes in ICOS+CD38+ cTfh.

The V gene end was trimmed by 4 bases and the J gene end by 1 base; junction bases not matched to a gene: 7. The V gene's germline CDR1 is SGHTS and CDR2 YDEGEE. CDR3 size: 18 residues. The chain has TRBV5-8 and TRBJ2-1; 14 bases match TRBD2. The clonotype was recovered from an adult who received the influenza vaccine. This material consisted of CXCR5+ CD38- circulating T follicular helper cells from blood, taken on the day of influenza vaccination. Subset reported: circulating Tfh, non-naive CD4+CXCR5+PD-1+ (ICOS+CD38+ or ICOS-CD38-). The CDR3 nucleotides are TGTGCCAGCAGCCGAGGACTAGCGGGAGGAGGTTCCTACAATGAGCAGTTCTTC. Its protein product is CASSRGLAGGGSYNEQFF.